This T cell receptor beta chain was profiled in a study of blood T cells in healthy people across ages. The study, taken as a whole, reports: What prevented conclusive comparison of naive and antigen-experienced cells was that PBMCs were unsorted. Older age went with lower TCR beta diversity per million T cells, in a roughly linear way.

Drawing of peripheral blood yielded approximately 10 milliliters from each donor. In germline, CDR1 is DFQATT, CDR2 SNEGSKA (reference sequence). V was clipped by 7 bases and J by 7 bases; unmatched bases: 6. This CDR3 has 12 amino acids. Alongside a J-beta primer mix, a sample-barcoded 5' primer served in a second PCR lasting about 6 to 11 cycles. Each CDR3 protein is one row after TCRdb ran MiXCR on the 5' RACE reads. The sample shows approximately 1.5 million distinct CDR3 sequences, approximately 43% of them seen only once. Comment on this clonotype: Its antigen is still unknown.

Specimen: blood. This TCR came from a woman younger than 35 in good health. The chain recombines TRBV20-1 with TRBJ1-5; 8 nucleotides match TRBD1. The CDR3 DNA reads as TGCAGTGGCGGACAGGGTGACCAGCCCCAGCATTTT. Translated: CSGGQGDQPQHF.